The entry below gives a single TCR beta chain sequence along with its context. Its antigen is unidentified. These data are taken from a study of monozygotic twins with inflammatory bowel disease. Whole-study findings and limits: IBD patients shared fewer clonotypes with others than healthy twins, especially with disease activity. No difference in repertoire similarity was seen between concordant and discordant twins, possibly because power was limited.

Germline-derived CDR1 and CDR2 are MNHEY and SVGAGI. CDR3 size: 14 residues. cDNA was made in eight separate reactions per sample. UMIs incorporating a 6-nucleotide sample barcode were appended by means of template switching. Following a re-call of the 5' RACE reads, TCRdb has one entry per CDR3 protein and lacks DNA. The sample data list about 380,000 distinct CDR3 sequences. The TCR was taken from a human donor with ulcerative colitis or Crohn's disease, or a healthy co-twin of an affected twin (not recorded which). This chain connects TRBV6-5 to TRBJ1-4; the TRBD1 assignment by TCRdb is unverifiable without DNA. Sample: blood. This CDR3 is CASSYSGTDEKLFF.